This T cell receptor (beta chain) was profiled in a study of blood T cell repertoires in COVID-19 (dated by TCRdb to 2018 to 2021). Context from the whole study: Samples from collaborators originated in the United States, Italy and Spain and spanned both the acute and convalescent phases of COVID-19. The prospective study material was composed of cDNA or gDNA derived from T cells, B-cell-depleted T cells, or PBMCs. The dataset comprised deeply sampled blood TCRbeta repertoires from subjects exposed to, actively infected with, or recovered from COVID-19. The repertoires were released in a freely available public database intended as a resource for research on the immune response to SARS-CoV-2. The samples were drawn from the first 160 participants of the ongoing ImmuneRACE study and from more than 1,000 subjects provided by 6 global collaborators. A de-identified subject ID, COVID-19 status, age in years and sex were almost always included in the sample metadata. Where available, HLA class I and class II types were taken from metadata supplied by the sample provider and were not determined by assay-based typing. General study outcomes and caveats: Clinical and demographic metadata were provided uncurated, with the amount varying by source and participant.

TCRbeta CDR3 regions were amplified from genomic DNA using the immunoSEQ Assay, a bias-controlled multiplex PCR. Regarding the original processing steps: The number of nucleated cells in each sample was estimated by amplification of reference gene primers within the assay. To quantify the absolute abundance of each unique TCRbeta CDR3 rearrangement, sequence reads were collapsed and filtered. For each sample, productive Simpson clonality was calculated by taking the square root of Simpson's diversity index across productive rearrangements. Entries here come from immuneACCESS through TCRdb and include only in-frame sequences with V and J called. Some clones fail to appear in such tables; in the studies checked, an unresolved V gene covers under half of the shortfall, and the cause of the remainder is unknown. Clone size and the V and J calls come from that table; the DNA yielded D and trimming. The sample contains tens of thousands of clones, approximately 90% of them found a single time. The ten largest clones represent around a tenth of the sample.

Remarks on this clone: Which antigen it targets is not known. Within one base of it there is no much larger clone, and no base qualities were kept.

Whole blood was collected in K2EDTA tubes by collaborating institutions according to the institutions' own protocols. For TCRbeta analysis, collaborators shipped samples in one of three forms: frozen whole blood, isolated PBMCs, or DNA extracted from either of those sample types. The sample taken for sequencing was peripheral blood. The TCR originated in a man aged 45-60 years with active COVID-19.

Read as DNA, the sequence is TGCGCCAGCAGCTTGGCTCTGAGCTACGAGCAGTACTTC. Its amino acids are CASSLALSYEQYF. The chain couples TRBV5-1 to TRBJ2-7, with the identity of the D gene unclear. The germline ends are 7 bases apart after V is trimmed by 0 bases and J by 3 bases. CDR1 and CDR2 (SGHRS, YFSETQ) derive from the germline V gene. Its CDR3 holds 13 amino acids, cysteine through phenylalanine. This entry keeps only the CDR3 DNA: 39 bases, framed from base 1.